The 14 T cell receptor beta chains given below trace back to one sample, sequenced in a study of blood T cell repertoires in COVID-19. Generated by immunoSEQ multiplex PCR, the TCRdb table keeps only in-frame clones and is missing some. Counted here are roughly 150,000 clones, under 90% occurring once; the ten biggest clones make up nearly 8%. Sequencing was performed on PBMCs or T cells enriched from blood (not recorded which). These receptors came from a woman aged 50 to 60 who had recovered from COVID-19.

This clone was observed a handful of times. The gene calls are TRBV2 and TRBJ2-1; the match to TRBD2 covers 13 bases. The CDR3 covers 16 residues. The germline gives CDR1 SNHLY, CDR2 FYNNEI. With 7 bases clipped from V and 4 bases from J, the junction kept 7 bases outside the gene matches. The CDR3: CASTKELAGGYNEQFF. CDR3 coding DNA: TGTGCCAGCACAAAAGAACTAGCGGGGGGGTACAATGAGCAGTTCTTC.

The chain combines TRBV6-5 with TRBJ1-5; 9 bases align to TRBD1. The germline V gene encodes CDR1 MNHEY and CDR2 SVGAGI. The CDR3 has 14 amino acids. V shed 6 bases, J shed 3 bases, and the junction held 3 bases outside the gene matches. In nucleotides, the CDR3 is TGTGCCAGCAGAGGACAGGGGAACAATCAGCCCCAGCATTTT. Its protein product is CASRGQGNNQPQHF.

This sequence joins TRBV28 and TRBJ1-4, with unresolved D. Germline V gene data show CDR1 as MDHEN and CDR2 as SYDVKM. Trimming stripped 7 bases from V and 3 bases from J, with 15 bases between. This CDR3 has 15 amino acids. CDR3 in amino acids: CASTSPGGANEKLFF. The CDR3 nucleotides read TGTGCCAGCACTTCACCCGGCGGAGCTAATGAAAAACTGTTTTTT.

The chain is built from TRBV10-3 and TRBJ2-1, with 11 nucleotides matching TRBD2. Looked up from germline, CDR1 is ENHRY and CDR2 is SYGVKD. J lost 3 bases, V lost 7 bases, and 8 bases had no gene match. The CDR3 loop spans 16 amino acids. The CDR3 DNA sequence: TGTGCCATCACCGACCTCCTAGCGGGGGGCTACAATGAGCAGTTCTTC. It yields the protein CAITDLLAGGYNEQFF.

The chain recombines TRBV5-1 with TRBJ1-1; possible D gene TRBD1, 5 bases. The CDR3 runs 14 residues. Germline values: CDR1 SGHRS, CDR2 YFSETQ. Between the trimmed V and J ends, which lost 1 base and 1 base, there was a span of 8 bases. CDR3 loop: CASSLQGSNTEAFF. The CDR3 DNA sequence: TGCGCCAGCAGCTTGCAGGGCTCGAACACTGAAGCTTTCTTT. Looking up the rest from reference TRBV5-1 and TRBJ1-1 gives the full variable domain: KAGVTQTPRYLIKTRGQQVTLSCSPISGHRSVSWYQQTPGQGLQFLFEYFSETQRNKGNFPGRFSGRQFSNSRSEMNVSTLELGDSALYLCASSLQGSNTEAFFGQGTRLTVV.

The chain joins TRBV19 to TRBJ2-2; possible D gene TRBD1, 6 bases. Trimming removed 7 bases from V and 6 bases from J, with 9 bases in between. The CDR3 consists of 12 residues. Germline values: CDR1 LNHDA, CDR2 SQIVND (reference sequence). CDR3 sequence (DNA): TGTGCCAGTAAAGGGGGTCCCGGGGAGCTGTTTTTT. Translated: CASKGGPGELFF. Filled out from reference TRBV19 and TRBJ2-2, the complete variable domain reads DGGITQSPKYLFRKEGQNVTLSCEQNLNHDAMYWYRQDPGQGLRLIYYSQIVNDFQKGDIAEGYSVSREKKESFPLTVTSAQKNPTAFYLCASKGGPGELFFGEGSRLTVL.

The chain carries TRBV7-2 and TRBJ1-1; D remains unclear. Germline values: CDR1 SGHTA, CDR2 FQGNSA. The CDR3 loop spans 15 amino acids. The ends were cut back, 2 bases at V and 7 bases at J, with 17 bases in the middle. The CDR3 sequence: CASSLFPSATSEAFF. The CDR3 DNA is TGTGCCAGCAGCTTATTTCCCTCGGCAACTAGTGAAGCTTTCTTT.

This chain links TRBV7-2 with TRBJ2-1; the D gene is possibly TRBD2 (6 bases). The CDR3 runs to 14 residues. Germline assignment: CDR1 SGHTA and CDR2 FQGNSA. Trimming took off 3 bases at V and 6 bases at J, with 12 bases between the two ends. CDR3 amino acids: CASSLSSGPNEQFF. The CDR3 DNA reads TGTGCCAGCAGCTTGAGTAGCGGACCCAATGAGCAGTTCTTC.

The chain links TRBV5-4 to TRBJ1-1; TRBD1 might be the D (5 bases). Per the germline V gene, CDR1 is SGHNT and CDR2 is YYREEE (reference sequence). Trimming left V 4 bases short and J 0 bases short, with 13 bases between. The CDR3 covers 15 residues. CDR3 coding DNA: TGTGCCAGCAGCGCGGGGGTAGGAATGAACACTGAAGCTTTCTTT. Its protein is CASSAGVGMNTEAFF.

CDR3: CASSFTGGGKAFF. The CDR3 DNA reads TGTGCCAGCAGTTTTACAGGGGGAGGTAAAGCTTTCTTT. The rearrangement links TRBV27 to TRBJ1-1; TRBD1 aligns across 8 bases. Trimming took 3 bases from V and 9 from J; bases not matched to a gene: 6. CDR1 is MNHEY and CDR2 is SMNVEV in the germline V gene (reference sequence). The CDR3 spans 13 residues.

The CDR3 sequence is CASRPRTGSETQYF. In DNA, the CDR3 is TGTGCCAGCAGACCTCGGACAGGGTCGGAGACCCAGTACTTC. The gene calls are TRBV28 and TRBJ2-5; 8 nucleotides match TRBD1. Germline V gene sequence: CDR1 MDHEN, CDR2 SYDVKM. There are 14 residues in the CDR3. V lost 6 bases and J lost 5; bases outside the gene matches: 8.

V and J are TRBV29-1 and TRBJ1-1; the match to TRBD1 covers 7 bases. Per germline, CDR1 SQVTM and CDR2 ANQGSEA. The CDR3 has 13 residues. V shed 7 bases and J 0 bases; nucleotides not matched to a gene: 5. The CDR3 bases are TGCAGCGGGACGGGACAGCTGAACACTGAAGCTTTCTTT. Amino acid sequence: CSGTGQLNTEAFF. The variable domain in full, with the rest retrieved from reference TRBV29-1 and TRBJ1-1, is SAVISQKPSRDICQRGTSLTIQCQVDSQVTMMFWYRQQPGQSLTLIATANQGSEATYESGFVIDKFPISRPNLTFSTLTVSNMSPEDSSIYLCSGTGQLNTEAFFGQGTRLTVV.

The rearrangement uses TRBV2 and TRBJ2-3; possibly TRBD2 for D (6 bases). The CDR3 has 14 amino acids. V shed 8 bases and J shed 0 bases, with 12 bases lying between them. Germline V gene lookup returns CDR1 SNHLY and CDR2 FYNNEI. CDR3 amino acids: CASQREVSTDTQYF. In DNA form, the CDR3 reads TGTGCCAGCCAAAGGGAGGTCAGCACAGATACGCAGTATTTT.

This clone was counted a single time. The rearrangement uses TRBV18 and TRBJ2-7, with D tentatively TRBD2 (6 bases). This CDR3 comprises 15 residues. Trimming removed 3 bases from V and 3 bases from J, with 15 bases in between. Germline CDR1 reads KGHSH; CDR2 reads LQKENI. For the CDR3, the DNA is TGTGCCAGCTCACCCCGCGGGGAAGGTCTCTACGAGCAGTACTTC. Its protein is CASSPRGEGLYEQYF.